The next 16 T cell receptor beta chains were all read from a single sample in a study of blood T cell repertoires in COVID-19. Method: immunoSEQ multiplex PCR; TCRdb's copy keeps in-frame clones and lacks some. The table records nearly 50,000 clones, 85% to 90% of them present only once. Sequenced sample: peripheral blood. The origin of the receptors is an elderly woman with COVID-19, enrolled during active disease.

This chain connects TRBV27 to TRBJ2-2; 7 nucleotides align to TRBD2. Trimming took 2 bases from V and 6 from J; bases not matched to a gene: 6. This CDR3 region has 15 residues. Germline V CDR1 and CDR2: MNHEY, SMNVEV (reference sequence). CDR3 protein: CASSLRSGRAGELFF. Written as DNA, the CDR3 is TGTGCCAGCAGTTTACGATCAGGGAGGGCCGGGGAGCTGTTTTTT.

The J gene is TRBJ1-1, the V gene TRBV5-4; maybe TRBD1 (6 bases). CDR1 and CDR2 from the germline V gene are SGHNT and YYREEE (reference sequence). Trimming removed 0 bases from V and 1 base from J, with 13 bases in between. The CDR3 extends over 16 amino acids. CDR3 nucleotides: TGTGCCAGCAGCTTGGTGTCGGGGACACCGAACACTGAAGCTTTCTTT. The encoded protein is CASSLVSGTPNTEAFF.

The chain recombines TRBV6-5 with TRBJ1-5; TRBD1 might be the D (5 bases). The V gene's germline CDR1 is MNHEY and CDR2 SVGAGI. V lost 0 bases and J 6 bases, leaving 12 bases between the germline ends. This CDR3 is built from 15 residues. The CDR3 is CASSYSAGNGQPQHF. The DNA for the CDR3 is TGTGCCAGCAGTTACTCAGCAGGGAATGGTCAGCCCCAGCATTTT.

This rearrangement joins TRBV7-2 to TRBJ1-2; a weak D match, TRBD1 (6 bases). The CDR3 length is 16 residues. The ends were cut back, 4 bases at V and 4 bases at J, with 19 bases in the middle. Germline CDR1 reads SGHTA; CDR2 reads FQGNSA. The chain's CDR3 is CASSSKGTTASYGYTF. In DNA, the CDR3 is TGTGCCAGCAGCTCAAAGGGGACAACGGCTTCCTATGGCTACACCTTC.

The V and J genes are TRBV27 and TRBJ1-6, with D unclear. There are 14 residues in the CDR3. With 3 bases removed from V and 4 bases from J, the gap between germline ends came to 7 bases. Germline V gene lookup returns CDR1 MNHEY and CDR2 SMNVEV (reference sequence). This chain's CDR3 is CASSFATYNSPLHF. The CDR3 coding sequence is TGTGCCAGCAGTTTTGCCACTTATAATTCACCCCTCCACTTT.

A remark on this clone: Germline and junction disagree at one end, which may indicate a read error. The rearrangement links TRBV20-1 to TRBJ2-3; 10 bases are shared with TRBD1. CDR3 size: 12 residues. The germline V gene has CDR1 DFQATT and CDR2 SNEGSKA (reference sequence). CDR3 region: CSASQGTGVSDF. DNA of the CDR3: TGCAGTGCTAGTCAAGGGACAGGGGTTTCGGATTTT.

The chain couples TRBV15 to TRBJ1-2; D might be TRBD1 (5 bases). The germline V gene encodes CDR1 LNHNV and CDR2 YYDKDF (reference sequence). The CDR3 totals 12 residues. V lost 8 bases and J lost 7, with 14 bases in between. DNA of the CDR3: TGTGCCACCCAAGCGGGGGGGGGTGGCTACACCTTC. This sequence encodes CATQAGGGGYTF.

The V gene is TRBV18, the J gene TRBJ1-4; TRBD1 aligns across 7 bases. The CDR3 is made up of 16 amino acids. The germline V gene encodes CDR1 KGHSH and CDR2 LQKENI. V gave up 3 bases and J gave up 1 base; unmatched junction bases: 5. The CDR3 here is CASSPPGGETNEKLFF. The CDR3 DNA is TGTGCCAGCTCACCCCCAGGGGGAGAAACTAATGAAAAACTGTTTTTT.

The chain joins TRBV7-9 to TRBJ1-2; 9 bases fit TRBD1. The length of the CDR3 is 16 residues. With V trimmed by 2 bases and J by 1 base, 5 bases remained unmatched. CDR1 is SEHNR and CDR2 is FQNEAQ in the germline V gene (reference sequence). CDR3 region: CASSLRRDRVNYGYTF. Here the CDR3 DNA reads TGTGCCAGCAGCTTAAGGCGGGACAGGGTTAACTATGGCTACACCTTC.

The V gene is TRBV5-1, the J gene TRBJ2-7; TRBD2 is a possible D gene (5 bases). CDR3 length equals 16 residues. Trimming took off 4 bases at V and 3 bases at J, with 20 bases between the two ends. The germline gives CDR1 SGHRS, CDR2 YFSETQ. The CDR3 DNA follows: TGCGCCAGCAGCCCATCCCTACGGGGAGACCTCTACGAGCAGTACTTC. Its protein product is CASSPSLRGDLYEQYF.

The J gene is TRBJ2-3, the V gene TRBV30; the match to TRBD2 covers 9 bases. Germline assignment: CDR1 GTSNPN and CDR2 SVGIG (reference sequence). The length of the CDR3 is 11 residues. The ends lost 8 bases at V and 6 bases at J; junction bases unmatched: 3. CDR3 loop: CARTSADTQYF. As DNA, the CDR3 is TGTGCCAGGACTAGCGCGGATACGCAGTATTTT.

This chain connects TRBV7-2 to TRBJ1-3; D may be TRBD1 (5 bases). This CDR3 is 17 amino acids long. Trimming stripped 5 bases from V and 2 bases from J, with 19 bases between. Germline values: CDR1 SGHTA, CDR2 FQGNSA. This CDR3 reads CASSPFFIRATGNTIYF. Written as DNA, the CDR3 is TGTGCCAGCAGCCCCTTTTTTATCAGGGCCACTGGAAACACCATATATTTT.

This rearrangement joins TRBV5-1 to TRBJ2-2; D may be TRBD1 (6 bases). V gave up 4 bases and J gave up 1 base, with 8 bases separating them. The CDR3 covers 14 residues. The germline V gene encodes CDR1 SGHRS and CDR2 YFSETQ. CDR3: CASSIRGNTGELFF. The CDR3 coding sequence is TGCGCCAGCAGCATCAGGGGGAACACCGGGGAGCTGTTTTTT.

The chain is built from TRBV28 and TRBJ2-7; 11 nucleotides line up with TRBD2. Germline CDR1 is MDHEN and CDR2 is SYDVKM. Trimming at V came to 6 bases and at J to 1 base, leaving 8 bases not matched to a gene. The CDR3 runs 16 residues. As DNA, the CDR3 is TGTGCCAGCAGGCTCAGAGCTAGCGGGGGGTCCTACGAGCAGTACTTC. It encodes CASRLRASGGSYEQYF. The entire variable domain, with the rest obtained from reference TRBV28 and TRBJ2-7, is as follows: DVKVTQSSRYLVKRTGEKVFLECVQDMDHENMFWYRQDPGLGLRLIYFSYDVKMKEKGDIPEGYSVSREKKERFSLILESASTNQTSMYLCASRLRASGGSYEQYFGPGTRLTVT.

This rearrangement joins TRBV10-3 to TRBJ1-1; a weak D match, TRBD1 (5 bases). The length of the CDR3 is 15 residues. Germline V CDR1 and CDR2: ENHRY, SYGVKD. Between the trimmed V and J ends, which lost 0 bases and 1 base, there was a span of 9 bases. CDR3: CAISESSRENTEAFF. The CDR3 DNA follows: TGTGCCATCAGTGAGTCGAGCAGGGAGAACACTGAAGCTTTCTTT.

V is TRBV7-6 and J is TRBJ2-3; the match to TRBD2 covers 8 bases. The ends lost 5 bases at V and 6 bases at J; junction bases unmatched: 10. Germline lookup yields CDR1 SGHVS and CDR2 FNYEAQ. This CDR3 contains 15 residues. CDR3 bases: TGTGCCAGCAGCATTCGGGGGGGCCAGAAGGATACGCAGTATTTT. Amino acid sequence: CASSIRGGQKDTQYF.